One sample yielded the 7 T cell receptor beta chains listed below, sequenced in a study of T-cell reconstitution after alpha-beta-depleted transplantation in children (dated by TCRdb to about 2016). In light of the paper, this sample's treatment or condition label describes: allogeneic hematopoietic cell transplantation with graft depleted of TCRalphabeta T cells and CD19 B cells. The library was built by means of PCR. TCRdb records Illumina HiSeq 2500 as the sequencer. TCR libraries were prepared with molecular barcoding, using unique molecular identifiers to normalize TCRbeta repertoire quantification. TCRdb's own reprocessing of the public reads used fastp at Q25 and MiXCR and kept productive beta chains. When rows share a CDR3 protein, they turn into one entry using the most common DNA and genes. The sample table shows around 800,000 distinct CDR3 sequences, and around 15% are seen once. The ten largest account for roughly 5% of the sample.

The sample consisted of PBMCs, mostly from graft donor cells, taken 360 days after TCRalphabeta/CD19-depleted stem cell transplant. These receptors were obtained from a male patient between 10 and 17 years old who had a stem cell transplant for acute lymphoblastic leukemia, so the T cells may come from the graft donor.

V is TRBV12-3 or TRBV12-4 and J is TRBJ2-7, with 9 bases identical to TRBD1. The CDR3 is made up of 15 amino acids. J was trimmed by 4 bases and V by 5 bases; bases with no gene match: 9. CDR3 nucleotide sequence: TGTGCCAGCAGTCCCTGGGACAGGGCTCTGTACGAGCAGTACTTC. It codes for CASSPWDRALYEQYF.

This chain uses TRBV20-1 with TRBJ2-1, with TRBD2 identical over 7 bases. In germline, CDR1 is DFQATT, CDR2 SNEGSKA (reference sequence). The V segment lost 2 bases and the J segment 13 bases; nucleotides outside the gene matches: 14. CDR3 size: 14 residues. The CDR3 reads CSARNPSGWPPQFF. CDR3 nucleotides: TGCAGTGCTAGAAACCCTAGCGGTTGGCCCCCACAGTTCTTC.

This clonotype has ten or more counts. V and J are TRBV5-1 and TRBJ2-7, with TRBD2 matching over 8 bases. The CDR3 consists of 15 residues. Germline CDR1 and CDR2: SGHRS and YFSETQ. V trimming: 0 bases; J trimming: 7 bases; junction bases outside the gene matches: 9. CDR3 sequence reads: CASSLVGRASREQYF. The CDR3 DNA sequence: TGCGCCAGCAGCTTGGTCGGGAGGGCCTCTCGGGAGCAGTACTTC.

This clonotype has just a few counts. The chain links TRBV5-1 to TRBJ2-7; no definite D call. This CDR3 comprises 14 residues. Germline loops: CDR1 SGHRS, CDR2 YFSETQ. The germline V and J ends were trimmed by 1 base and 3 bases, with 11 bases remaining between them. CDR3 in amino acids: CASSLSTLDYEQYF. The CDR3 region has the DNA TGCGCCAGCAGCTTGTCGACCCTTGACTACGAGCAGTACTTC.

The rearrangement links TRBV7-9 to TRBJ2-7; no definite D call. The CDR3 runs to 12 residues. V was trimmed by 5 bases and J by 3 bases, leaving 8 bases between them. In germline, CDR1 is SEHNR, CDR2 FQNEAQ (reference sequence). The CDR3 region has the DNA TGTGCCAGCAGCGGGTACGGCTACGAGCAGTACTTC. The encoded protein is CASSGYGYEQYF.

CDR3 DNA: TGTGCCAGCAGTTTCGATGGGCGGGAGCAGTTCTTC. Residues: CASSFDGREQFF. The chain has TRBV6-2 or TRBV6-3 and TRBJ2-1; D not resolved. CDR1 and CDR2 from the germline V gene are MNHEY and SVGEGT. V lost 4 bases and J lost 10, with 11 bases in between. The length of the CDR3 is 12 residues.

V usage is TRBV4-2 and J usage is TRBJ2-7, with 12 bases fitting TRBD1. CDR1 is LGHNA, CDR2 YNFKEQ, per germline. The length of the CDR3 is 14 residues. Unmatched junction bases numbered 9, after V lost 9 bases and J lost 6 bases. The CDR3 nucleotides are TGTGCCAGGATTTCGGGACAGGGGGCGGTCGAGCAGTACTTC. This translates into CARISGQGAVEQYF.